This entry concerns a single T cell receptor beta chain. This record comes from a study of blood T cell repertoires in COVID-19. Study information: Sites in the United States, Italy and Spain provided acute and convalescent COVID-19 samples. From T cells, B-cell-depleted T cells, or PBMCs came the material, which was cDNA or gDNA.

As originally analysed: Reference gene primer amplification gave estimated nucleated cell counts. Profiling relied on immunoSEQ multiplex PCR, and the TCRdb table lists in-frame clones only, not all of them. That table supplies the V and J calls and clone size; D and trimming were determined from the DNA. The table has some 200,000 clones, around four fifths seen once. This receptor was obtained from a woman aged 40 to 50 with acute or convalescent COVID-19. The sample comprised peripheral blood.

In DNA, the CDR3 is TGTGCCAGCAGTTCGGGGGGCGCGAGTGACGGCTACACCTTC. Translated, it gives CASSSGGASDGYTF. The chain recombines TRBV6-5 with TRBJ1-2; tentative D call: TRBD1 (6 bases). V shed 4 bases and J shed 8 bases, with 17 bases lying between them. From germline, CDR1 is MNHEY and CDR2 SVGAGI. The CDR3 extends over 14 amino acids.